What follows describes a single T cell receptor beta chain. From germline, CDR1 is LGHNA and CDR2 YNFKEQ. This CDR3 region has 14 residues. Trimming removed 4 bases from V and 2 bases from J; junction bases left unmatched: 3. Sequencing was performed with immunoSEQ multiplex PCR; in TCRdb, only in-frame clones are kept and a portion is missing. Of under 850,000 clones in the sample, more than 75% were seen once. These data belong to a study of shared T cell receptors in the human thymus. The sample was also linked to a second study, of human thymus T cells. In that study: Resections obtained during corrective heart surgery supplied the thymus tissue. Blood and thymic repertoires both appeared biased in V and J gene usage. Unrelated individuals were reported by related research to share highly overlapping thymic repertoires.

The source of this sequence is a boy under three years old with a congenital heart defect. V is TRBV4-2 and J is TRBJ2-7, with 9 bases that match TRBD2. Sequencing was done on a sample of thymocytes. CDR3 protein: CASSPGLATYEQYF. In DNA, the CDR3 is TGTGCCAGCAGCCCCGGACTAGCGACCTACGAGCAGTACTTC.